These 13 T cell receptor beta chains came from one sample sequenced in a study of blood T cell repertoires in COVID-19. This table comes from immunoSEQ multiplex PCR, and its TCRdb copy is limited to in-frame clones, with some not included. Seen here are about 290,000 clones, around 90% observed once, and the top ten hold just under 0.95%. Sequenced input: peripheral blood. Receptor source: a woman in her thirties or forties who had recovered from COVID-19.

The CDR3 reads CASSGHWNTEAFF. DNA of the CDR3: TGTGCCAGCAGTGGACATTGGAACACTGAAGCTTTCTTT. The gene calls are TRBV28 and TRBJ1-1, with D possibly matching TRBD1 (5 bases). There are 13 residues in the CDR3. Trimming shortened V by 5 bases and J by 1 base, and 8 bases separated the two germline ends. Germline V gene data show CDR1 as MDHEN and CDR2 as SYDVKM.

The rearrangement uses TRBV19 and TRBJ2-2; 12 bases fit TRBD2. CDR1 and CDR2 from the germline V gene are LNHDA and SQIVND (reference sequence). J was trimmed by 6 bases and V by 2 bases; bases with no gene match: 4. The CDR3 is made up of 16 amino acids. The CDR3 protein is CASSISSGRGSGELFF. In nucleotides, the CDR3 is TGTGCCAGTAGTATATCTAGCGGGAGGGGGTCCGGGGAGCTGTTTTTT.

This clone was seen once. The V gene is TRBV7-7, the J gene TRBJ2-5, with 9 bases identical to TRBD2. The V and J ends lost 5 bases and 5 bases, in that order; junction bases with no gene match: 12. There are 16 residues in the CDR3. CDR1 SSHAT and CDR2 FNYEAQ come from the germline V gene (reference sequence). CDR3 bases: TGTGCCAGCAGCCCCGGGGGCGGGAGGGCCATCGAGACCCAGTACTTC. This encodes CASSPGGGRAIETQYF.

The rearrangement links TRBV4-2 to TRBJ2-1; D perhaps matches TRBD1 (6 bases). The CDR3 totals 13 residues. Germline V gives CDR1 LGHNA, CDR2 YNFKEQ. V was pared by 4 bases and J by 9 bases, with 13 bases between. The CDR3 DNA reads TGTGCCAGCAGCCCCCAGGAAGGGGGTGAGCAGTTCTTC. It codes for CASSPQEGGEQFF.

V usage is TRBV2 and J usage is TRBJ1-1; possible D gene TRBD1, 5 bases. The CDR3 is made up of 13 amino acids. Per the germline V gene, CDR1 is SNHLY and CDR2 is FYNNEI. Trimming shortened V by 2 bases and J by 6 bases, and 10 bases separated the two germline ends. This CDR3 is CASSESWGAEAFF. The CDR3 DNA reads as TGTGCCAGCAGTGAAAGTTGGGGGGCTGAAGCTTTCTTT.

The V gene is TRBV6-6, the J gene TRBJ1-2; maybe TRBD1 (5 bases). V shed 8 bases and J shed 7 bases, with 17 bases lying between them. Germline CDR1 reads MNHNY; CDR2 reads SVGAGI (reference sequence). CDR3 length: 13 amino acids. CDR3 in DNA: TGTGCCAGCTGCCCAGGGTTTTTTCTTGGCTACACCTTC. Its protein product is CASCPGFFLGYTF.

The CDR3 loop is CATRTGTGTEAFF. The CDR3 bases are TGCGCCACCCGGACAGGGACGGGGACTGAAGCTTTCTTT. The rearrangement joins TRBV5-1 to TRBJ1-1; the match to TRBD1 covers 8 bases. V was clipped by 9 bases and J by 5 bases; unmatched bases: 9. The CDR3 is 13 residues long. Per germline, CDR1 SGHRS and CDR2 YFSETQ.

This clone was seen just once. As DNA, the CDR3 is TGTGCCAGCAGCCAGACCCTTGGAGCTAATGAAAAACTGTTTTTT. Amino acid sequence: CASSQTLGANEKLFF. This chain connects TRBV14 to TRBJ1-4, with no clear D. This CDR3 region has 15 residues. V lost 3 bases and J lost 3, with 11 bases in between. Germline V gene lookup returns CDR1 SGHDN and CDR2 FVKESK.

This clone showed up just once. V usage is TRBV9 and J usage is TRBJ1-6, with 9 bases matching TRBD1. Germline loops: CDR1 SGDLS, CDR2 YYNGEE. Unmatched junction bases numbered 14, after V lost 3 bases and J lost 7 bases. The CDR3 runs to 18 residues. CDR3 sequence: CASSASTGTGLSNSPLHF. The CDR3 DNA follows: TGTGCCAGCAGCGCATCTACAGGGACAGGGCTGAGCAATTCACCCCTCCACTTT.

With respect to this clone: This sample also contains other DNA sequences that code for the same CDR3. This chain connects TRBV27 to TRBJ1-1; TRBD1 matches at 8 bases. Germline values: CDR1 MNHEY, CDR2 SMNVEV (reference sequence). The length of the CDR3 is 14 residues. V was clipped by 2 bases and J by 6 bases; unmatched bases: 5. The CDR3 DNA reads as TGTGCCAGCAGTTTAAACGGACAGGGCGCTGAAGCTTTCTTT. Its protein is CASSLNGQGAEAFF.

V usage is TRBV11-2 and J usage is TRBJ2-1; D gene unclear. Looked up from germline, CDR1 is SGHAT and CDR2 is FQNNGV. There are 16 residues in the CDR3. Between the trimmed V and J ends, which lost 1 base and 0 bases, there was a span of 10 bases. The CDR3 DNA follows: TGTGCCAGCAGCTTAGTTGGCCTAGGCTCCTACAATGAGCAGTTCTTC. It yields the protein CASSLVGLGSYNEQFF.

The rearrangement links TRBV18 to TRBJ2-1; 9 nucleotides line up with TRBD2. Germline-derived CDR1 and CDR2 are KGHSH and LQKENI. The V and J ends lost 5 bases and 1 base, in that order; junction bases with no gene match: 3. This CDR3 has 15 residues. CDR3 nucleotides: TGTGCCAGCTCAACCCTAGCGGGATCCTACAATGAGCAGTTCTTC. It is translated as CASSTLAGSYNEQFF.

The V call is TRBV6-5, the J call TRBJ2-1; 11 bases agree with TRBD2. Trimming at V came to 5 bases and at J to 4 bases, leaving 4 bases not matched to a gene. The CDR3 covers 15 residues. The germline gives CDR1 MNHEY, CDR2 SVGAGI. CDR3 in amino acids: CASSKTSGEYNEQFF. The CDR3 nucleotides are TGTGCCAGCAGTAAGACTAGCGGGGAATACAATGAGCAGTTCTTC.